The clone carrying this T cell receptor (beta chain) was observed a few times. The antigen is not known. Recently diagnosed hyperthyroidism of less than 2 months' duration affected patients aged 18 to 65. Orbital computed tomography, thyroid ultrasound, serum thyroxine and TRAb, and clinical symptoms together informed the diagnoses. This sample was taken from a study of T cells in Graves' hyperthyroidism and ophthalmopathy. Findings and limits, study-wide: Ophthalmopathy onset followed model prediction by a median around six months. The majority of expanded thyroid clonotypes above 0.001 also appeared in blood.

The TCR beta CDR3 regions underwent amplification using RNA transcripts as the source. First-round RT-PCR targeting the TCR CDR3 was performed with the HTBI primer set. MiXCR, applied by TCRdb to the multiplex PCR reads, yields one record per CDR3 protein. The repertoire has under 350,000 distinct CDR3 sequences, around a sixth of them found once; the top ten carry approximately 54%. Germline V gene lookup returns CDR1 MNHNS and CDR2 SASEGT. The CDR3 consists of 19 residues. The V gene end was trimmed by 7 bases and the J gene end by 0 bases; junction bases not matched to a gene: 20. Material: blood. This clonotype was sampled from a woman in her forties or fifties with Graves' hyperthyroidism. The rearrangement uses TRBV6-1 and TRBJ2-7; 8 positions agree with TRBD2. Written as DNA, the CDR3 is TGTGCCAGCACCTTTCAACCGGGACTAGTTTTGGGGGGCTCCTACGAGCAGTACTTC. Its protein product is CASTFQPGLVLGGSYEQYF.